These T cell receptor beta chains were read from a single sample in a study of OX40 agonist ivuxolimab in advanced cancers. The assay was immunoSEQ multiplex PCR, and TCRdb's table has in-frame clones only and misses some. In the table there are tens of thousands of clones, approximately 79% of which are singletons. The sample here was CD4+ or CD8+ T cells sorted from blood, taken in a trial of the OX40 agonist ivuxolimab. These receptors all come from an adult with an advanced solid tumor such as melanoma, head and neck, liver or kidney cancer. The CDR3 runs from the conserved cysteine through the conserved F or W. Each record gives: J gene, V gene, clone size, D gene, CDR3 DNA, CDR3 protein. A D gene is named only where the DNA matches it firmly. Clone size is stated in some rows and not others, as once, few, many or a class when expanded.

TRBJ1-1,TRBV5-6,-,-,TGTGCCAGCAGCTCAAGAGACAGACGAGTTGGAGCTTTCTTT,CASSSRDRRVGAFF
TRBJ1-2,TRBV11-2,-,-,TGTGCCAGCAGCTTAGAGGGAGGGAATAACTATGGCTACACCTTC,CASSLEGGNNYGYTF
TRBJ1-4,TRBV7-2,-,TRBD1,TGTGCCAGCAGCATATGGACAGGGAGGAACGAAAAACTGTTTTTT,CASSIWTGRNEKLFF
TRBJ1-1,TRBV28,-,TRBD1,TGTGCCAGCAGTTTGACAGGGGACACTGAAGCTTTCTTT,CASSLTGDTEAFF
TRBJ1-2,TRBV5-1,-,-,TGCGCCAGCAGCTTGCCCCAGGAATATGTGGGTTACACCTTC,CASSLPQEYVGYTF
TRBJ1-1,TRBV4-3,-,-,TGCGCCAGCAGCTCCGACGCAAACACTGAAGCTTTCTTT,CASSSDANTEAFF
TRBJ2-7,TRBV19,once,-,TGTGCCAGTAGTATCGGCTCCCGGACCGAGCAGTACTTC,CASSIGSRTEQYF
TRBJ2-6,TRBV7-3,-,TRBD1,TGTGCCAGCAGTTTGACAGGGGATTTACACTCTGGGGCCAACGTCCTGACTTTC,CASSLTGDLHSGANVLTF
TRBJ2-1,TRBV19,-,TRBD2,TGTGCCAGTAGCACGACTAGCGGGAGGGCCCTGGGGAATGAGCAGTTCTTC,CASSTTSGRALGNEQFF
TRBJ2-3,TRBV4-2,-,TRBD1,TGTGCCAGCAAGGGGGCTTTCACAGATACGCAGTATTTT,CASKGAFTDTQYF
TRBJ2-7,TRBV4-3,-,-,TGCGCCAGCAGCCAAGATAAGGGCTACGAGCAGTACTTC,CASSQDKGYEQYF
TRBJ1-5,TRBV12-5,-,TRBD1,TGTGCTAGTGGTTGGGACAGGGATCAGCCCCAGCATTTT,CASGWDRDQPQHF
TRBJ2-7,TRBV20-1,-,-,TGCAGTGCTAGAGTTAACTACGAGCAGTACTTC,CSARVNYEQYF
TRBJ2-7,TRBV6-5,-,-,TGTGCCAGCGGCCGGGACAACAACTACGAGCAGTACTTC,CASGRDNNYEQYF
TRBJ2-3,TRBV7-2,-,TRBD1,TGTGCCAGCAGCTCGAGGGACAGTTCTAGCACAGATACGCAGTATTTT,CASSSRDSSSTDTQYF
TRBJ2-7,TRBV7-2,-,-,TGTGCCAGCAGCTTACTATCGGACCTATACGAGCAGTACTTC,CASSLLSDLYEQYF
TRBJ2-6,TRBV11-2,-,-,TGTGCCAGCAGCTTTAGTAGGAGCTCTGGGGCCAACGTCCTGACTTTC,CASSFSRSSGANVLTF
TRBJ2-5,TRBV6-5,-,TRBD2,TGTGCCAGCGGGGGGGGACAAGAGACCCAGTACTTC,CASGGGQETQYF
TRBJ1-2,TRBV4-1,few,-,TGCGCCAGCAGCCAAGATTGGGGGACCTATGGCTACACCTTC,CASSQDWGTYGYTF
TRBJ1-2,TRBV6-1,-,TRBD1,TGTGCCAGCAGTGCCGGGGGACAGGGGAACTATGGCTACACCTTC,CASSAGGQGNYGYTF
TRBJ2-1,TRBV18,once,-,TGTGCCAGCTCTCCGGGGTGGGCCAGGGGTAATGAGCAGTTCTTC,CASSPGWARGNEQFF
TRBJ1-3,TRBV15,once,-,TGTGCCACCCGTGGGGGTACAGGGACGGCCTCTGGAAACACCATATATTTT,CATRGGTGTASGNTIYF
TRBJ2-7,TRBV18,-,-,TGTGCCAGCTCCTTAACGGACGGGGCCTACGAGCAGTACTTC,CASSLTDGAYEQYF
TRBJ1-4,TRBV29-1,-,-,TGCAGCGTTGGCACAGGAAATGAAAAACTGTTTTTT,CSVGTGNEKLFF
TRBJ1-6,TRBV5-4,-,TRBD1,TGTGCCAGCAGCTTGGCGAAGGGGGCGAACTATTCACCCCTCCACTTT,CASSLAKGANYSPLHF
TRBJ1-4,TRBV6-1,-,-,TGTGCCAGCAGTGCCACAAAGGCAGGTTGGAGCCTTGATGAAAAACTGTTTTTT,CASSATKAGWSLDEKLFF
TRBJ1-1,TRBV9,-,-,TGTGCCAGCAGCGTCGCAGGGCGCACTGAAGCTTTCTTT,CASSVAGRTEAFF
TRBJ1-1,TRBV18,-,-,TGTGCCAGCTCACCCCAAGGACAGCTGAACACTGAAGCTTTCTTT,CASSPQGQLNTEAFF
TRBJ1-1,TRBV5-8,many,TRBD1,TGTGCCAGCAGCTTGCCCGCGACAGGGCTTTTCCGAGTGAACACTGAAGCTTTCTTT,CASSLPATGLFRVNTEAFF
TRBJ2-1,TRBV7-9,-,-,TGTGCCAGCAGCTTAAAGGCCACTGAGCAGTTCTTC,CASSLKATEQFF
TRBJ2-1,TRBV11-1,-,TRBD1,TGTGCCAGCAGCTCGCCCGGGACAGGGACCTACAATGAGCAGTTCTTC,CASSSPGTGTYNEQFF
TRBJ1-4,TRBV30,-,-,TGTGCCTGGAGTGAAACCGACATAATGATCGAAAAACTGTTTTTT,CAWSETDIMIEKLFF
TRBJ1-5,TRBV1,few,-,TGCACCAGCAGCTTTAGGCGGTCCGGACAGCTTTTCCAGCCCCAGCATTTT,CTSSFRRSGQLFQPQHF
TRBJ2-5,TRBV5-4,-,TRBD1,TGTGCCAGCAGCTCCGGGACAGAAGAGACCCAGTACTTC,CASSSGTEETQYF
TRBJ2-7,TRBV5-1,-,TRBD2,TGCGCCAGCAGCTTGGCCGGGACTAGCGGGACCGAGCAGTACTTC,CASSLAGTSGTEQYF
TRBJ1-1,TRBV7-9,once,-,TGTGCCAGCAGCTTAGATTCGGGGTGGGGTGAAGCTTTCTTT,CASSLDSGWGEAFF
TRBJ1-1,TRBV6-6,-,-,TGTGCCAGCACCTCAACCGCCGGGAAAGCTTTCTTT,CASTSTAGKAFF
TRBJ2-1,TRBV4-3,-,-,TGCGCCAGCAGCCAAGGGGTGGGCCTAGAGCAGTTCTTC,CASSQGVGLEQFF
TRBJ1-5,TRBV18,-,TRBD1,TGTGCCAGCTCAGCCTCCCCGGGACAGCATAGCAATCAGCCCCAGCATTTT,CASSASPGQHSNQPQHF
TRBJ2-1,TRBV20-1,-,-,TGCAGTGCTAGTGATGCGGACGGGCAGTTCTTC,CSASDADGQFF
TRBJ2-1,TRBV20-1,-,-,TGCAGTGCGGGGGTCGAGCAGTTCTTC,CSAGVEQFF
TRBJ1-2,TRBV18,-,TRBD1,TGTGCCAGCTCACCTGACAGGGACTATGGCTACACCTTC,CASSPDRDYGYTF
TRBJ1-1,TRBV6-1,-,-,TGTGCCAGCAGTGTACAGGTAATGAACACTGAAGCTTTCTTT,CASSVQVMNTEAFF
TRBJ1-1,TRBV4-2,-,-,TGTGCCAGCACAACTCACCTTACAGGGAACACTGAAGCTTTCTTT,CASTTHLTGNTEAFF
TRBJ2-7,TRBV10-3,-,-,TGTGCCATCAGTGAGTCGACGAACCCCTACGAGCAGTACTTC,CAISESTNPYEQYF
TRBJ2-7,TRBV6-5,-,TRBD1,TGTGCCAGCAGTTACTCCGGCAGGGGGTACGAGCAGTACTTC,CASSYSGRGYEQYF
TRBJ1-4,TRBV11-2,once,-,TGTGCCAGCATGTCCGTCTGGGGTGAAAAACTGTTTTTT,CASMSVWGEKLFF
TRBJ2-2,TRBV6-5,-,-,TGTGCCAGCAGCCGCGACCTTACCGGGGAGCTGTTTTTT,CASSRDLTGELFF